These 2 T cell receptor beta chains were all obtained from the same sample, sequenced in a study of patients and donors after allogeneic stem cell transplantation. TCRdb re-derived calls from the RT-PCR reads in MiXCR, one entry per CDR3 protein. The repertoire holds some 960,000 distinct CDR3 sequences, roughly 18% seen once, with 6% in the top ten. Sequencing input: blood, either unsorted or a sorted T cell fraction (not recorded which). The receptors here all came from a human donor who was either an allogeneic HSCT recipient or a stem cell or donor lymphocyte infusion donor (not recorded which). It is not recorded whose cells these are; they may come from a transplant donor.

This clonotype was seen a handful of times. The chain uses TRBV7-2 and TRBJ2-1; D is unclear. V was shortened by 6 bases and J by 11 bases, with 14 bases between the two germline ends. The CDR3 runs 12 residues. From germline, CDR1 is SGHTA and CDR2 FQGNSA. The CDR3 DNA follows: TGTGCCAGCAGTTCAAGGCCTAATAAGCAGTTCTTC. This translates into CASSSRPNKQFF.

The chain carries TRBV24-1 and TRBJ2-1, with 11 bases identical to TRBD2. CDR3 length equals 16 residues. The V and J ends lost 3 bases and 3 bases, in that order; junction bases with no gene match: 3. CDR1 and CDR2 from the germline V gene are KGHDR and SFDVKD. This chain's CDR3 is CATSDLTSGGYNEQFF. The CDR3 DNA follows: TGTGCCACCAGTGATCTTACTAGCGGGGGCTACAATGAGCAGTTCTTC.